The 24 T cell receptor beta chains in this list originate from one sample, sequenced in a study of T-cell memory formation after mild COVID-19 (dated by TCRdb to 2020 to 2022). The library was produced with 5' RACE. The instrument given in TCRdb is Illumina NovaSeq 6000. TCRdb passed the public sequencing reads through fastp at Q25 and MiXCR, retaining productive beta sequences. Every distinct CDR3 protein forms one entry, paired with its most common genes and DNA. A total of roughly 240,000 distinct CDR3 sequences appear in this sample, under 20% of them only once. The top ten hold roughly 22% of the sample. The sample comprised PBMCs or a T cell subset sorted from them (not recorded which). The source of these receptors is a man in his late teens or twenties who had mild COVID-19 (a few samples of this study predate the infection). The sample titles of this study are shuffled in the database, so cell type and time point are left out; the donor was told from shared clones.

This rearrangement joins TRBV12-3 or TRBV12-4 to TRBJ1-1; 9 bases map to TRBD1. Losses at the gene ends were 7 bases for V and 0 bases for J; bases not matched to a gene: 9. The CDR3 is made up of 16 amino acids. The CDR3 sequence is CASTPTGGRLNTEAFF. CDR3 bases: TGTGCCAGCACTCCTACAGGGGGCAGATTGAACACTGAAGCTTTCTTT.

This clonotype came up a few times. The rearrangement links TRBV12-3 or TRBV12-4 to TRBJ2-1; unclear D gene. V was shortened by 3 bases and J by 7 bases, with 13 bases between the two germline ends. The CDR3 is 14 residues long. For the CDR3, the DNA is TGTGCCAGCAGTTTTGGGGTGGGGATTAATGAGCAGTTCTTC. Translation: CASSFGVGINEQFF.

In its sample, this clonotype was seen a few times. The CDR3 here is CASSYSSSYNEQFF. The CDR3, as DNA: TGTGCCAGCAGTTACAGTTCGTCCTACAATGAGCAGTTCTTC. The chain carries TRBV6-2 or TRBV6-3 and TRBJ2-1; no definite D call. CDR1 is MNHEY and CDR2 is SVGEGT in the germline V gene. Trimming removed 2 bases from V and 1 base from J, with 6 bases in between. The CDR3 is made up of 14 amino acids.

The chain is built from TRBV5-5 and TRBJ1-1, with TRBD1 as a possible D gene (6 bases). Germline lookup yields CDR1 SGHKS and CDR2 YYEKEE (reference sequence). Trimming took 2 bases from V and 8 from J, leaving 19 bases between them. This CDR3 is 15 amino acids long. Here the CDR3 reads CASSFLVGGRSEAFF. The CDR3 coding sequence is TGTGCCAGCAGCTTCTTAGTAGGGGGAAGGAGCGAAGCTTTCTTT.

The chain links TRBV7-9 to TRBJ2-3; D remains ambiguous. The CDR3 is 14 amino acids. Trimming removed 5 bases from V and 6 bases from J, with 15 bases in between. CDR1 is SEHNR and CDR2 is FQNEAQ in the germline V gene (reference sequence). DNA for the CDR3: TGTGCCAGCAGCGTACCTCGACCGTCCGATACGCAGTATTTT. It encodes CASSVPRPSDTQYF.

J is TRBJ1-1 and V is TRBV6-2 or TRBV6-3, with unresolved D. The CDR3 runs to 11 residues. Germline CDR1 is MNHEY and CDR2 is SVGEGT. The V end was cut by 4 bases, the J end by 10 bases, with 10 bases between. This chain's CDR3 is CASSFPAGAFF. The CDR3 DNA follows: TGTGCCAGCAGTTTTCCGGCCGGAGCTTTCTTT.

The sample holds many counts of this clonotype. The V gene is TRBV7-3, the J gene TRBJ2-5; unclear D gene. CDR3 length: 13 amino acids. Trimming left V 2 bases short and J 4 bases short, with 8 bases between. Germline V gene lookup returns CDR1 SGHTA and CDR2 FQGTGA. The CDR3 DNA is TGTGCCAGCAGCTTAGGGAAAGGAGAGACCCAGTACTTC. Residues: CASSLGKGETQYF.

In its sample, this clonotype was seen many times. CDR3 amino acids: CASSLRGGGEKLFF. The CDR3 region has the DNA TGTGCCAGCAGTCTACGGGGGGGCGGTGAAAAACTGTTTTTT. The chain has TRBV12-3 or TRBV12-4 and TRBJ1-4, with TRBD1 as a possible D gene (6 bases). With 5 bases removed from V and 7 bases from J, the gap between germline ends came to 14 bases. This CDR3 contains 14 residues.

This rearrangement joins TRBV7-6 to TRBJ2-1; TRBD2 matches at 8 bases. The germline V gene has CDR1 SGHVS and CDR2 FNYEAQ. After removal of 6 bases from V and 9 bases from J, the junction contained 13 bases not matched to a gene. This CDR3 is built from 15 residues. CDR3: CASRPLAGGRGEQFF. The DNA for the CDR3 is TGTGCCAGCAGACCTCTAGCGGGCGGGAGAGGTGAGCAGTTCTTC.

In its sample, this clonotype was seen a few times. This chain connects TRBV18 to TRBJ2-3; D is unclear. V was cut by 6 bases and J by 5 bases, with 15 bases left in between. The CDR3 is 14 amino acids. Germline V gene data show CDR1 as KGHSH and CDR2 as LQKENI. The chain's CDR3 is CASSPPPGQDTQYF. The CDR3 DNA reads as TGTGCCAGCTCCCCTCCCCCCGGCCAAGATACGCAGTATTTT.

This clonotype was counted ten times or more. The rearrangement links TRBV20-1 to TRBJ2-1, with 8 bases aligning to TRBD1. CDR1 and CDR2 (germline): DFQATT, SNEGSKA (reference sequence). This CDR3 is 13 amino acids long. The junction had 11 bases not matched to a gene; V was cut back by 4 bases and J by 12 bases. This chain's CDR3 is CSAISRGQERQFF. CDR3 coding DNA: TGCAGTGCTATATCCAGGGGGCAGGAACGGCAGTTCTTC.

V is TRBV9 and J is TRBJ2-5; TRBD1 agrees at 8 bases. Losses at the gene ends were 2 bases for V and 5 bases for J; bases not matched to a gene: 8. The CDR3 contains 15 residues. The germline gives CDR1 SGDLS, CDR2 YYNGEE. CDR3 in DNA: TGTGCCAGCAGCGTGGATACAGGGGGATGGGAGACCCAGTACTTC. This codes for CASSVDTGGWETQYF.

The chain couples TRBV4-1 to TRBJ2-3; D remains unclear. The germline gives CDR1 MGHRA, CDR2 YSYEKL. Trimming cost V 5 bases and J 2 bases, with 14 bases left between them. CDR3 length: 15 residues. Here the CDR3 DNA reads TGCGCCAGCAGCAAAGCGAACTATGACACAGATACGCAGTATTTT. It translates to CASSKANYDTDTQYF.

This clonotype was seen ten or more times. The V call is TRBV6-5, the J call TRBJ2-1, with 10 bases aligning to TRBD2. Germline CDR1 and CDR2: MNHEY and SVGAGI. The CDR3 covers 16 residues. The trim removed 5 bases at V and 7 bases at J, leaving 11 bases unmatched. This CDR3 reads CASSSGGGMFVNEQFF. CDR3 nucleotide sequence: TGTGCCAGCAGTAGCGGGGGGGGTATGTTTGTAAATGAGCAGTTCTTC.

The chain recombines TRBV20-1 with TRBJ2-7; D is unresolved. The germline V gene encodes CDR1 DFQATT and CDR2 SNEGSKA (reference sequence). V gave up 6 bases and J gave up 3 bases, with 9 bases separating them. This CDR3 has 11 residues. This chain's CDR3 is CSANRYYEQYV. For the CDR3, the DNA is TGCAGTGCCAATCGATACTACGAGCAGTACGTC.

In its sample, this clonotype was seen a few times. The rearrangement uses TRBV5-1 and TRBJ2-6; 10 bases are a match to TRBD1. V was pared by 5 bases and J by 0 bases, with 8 bases of the junction left unmatched. Germline loops: CDR1 SGHRS, CDR2 YFSETQ. The CDR3 is 18 residues long. CDR3 amino acids: CASSDGTGALSGANVLTF. CDR3 DNA: TGCGCCAGCAGTGACGGGACAGGGGCCCTCTCTGGGGCCAACGTCCTGACTTTC.

This chain joins TRBV7-3 and TRBJ2-5; D gene unclear. CDR1 and CDR2 from the germline V gene are SGHTA and FQGTGA. Trimming took 5 bases from V and 5 from J, leaving 15 bases between them. The CDR3 loop spans 14 amino acids. The DNA for the CDR3 is TGTGCCAGCAGCCCGGACGGCTGGGCGGAGACCCAGTACTTC. Translation gives CASSPDGWAETQYF.

The V gene is TRBV15, the J gene TRBJ2-5, with D possibly being TRBD1 (6 bases). Trimming removed 0 bases from V and 5 bases from J, with 13 bases in between. In germline, CDR1 is LNHNV, CDR2 YYDKDF (reference sequence). CDR3 size: 15 residues. The CDR3 is CATSRDRGQGETQYF. Written as DNA, the CDR3 is TGTGCCACCAGCAGAGATCGGGGACAAGGGGAGACCCAGTACTTC.

This chain uses TRBV19 with TRBJ1-1; D unclear. The CDR3 has 13 amino acids. Looked up from germline, CDR1 is LNHDA and CDR2 is SQIVND (reference sequence). V gave up 2 bases and J gave up 1 base, with 5 bases separating them. The CDR3 bases are TGTGCCAGTAGTATACGAGGGAACACTGAAGCTTTCTTT. Encoded protein: CASSIRGNTEAFF.

This clonotype was observed a handful of times. V and J are TRBV7-8 and TRBJ2-7; D possibly corresponds to TRBD1 (6 bases). The CDR3 is made up of 13 amino acids. V dropped 1 base and J dropped 6 bases, with 10 bases sitting between them. The V gene's germline CDR1 is SGHVS and CDR2 FQNEAQ. CDR3 in amino acids: CASSLEYRVEQYV. The CDR3 coding sequence is TGTGCCAGCAGCTTAGAATACAGGGTCGAGCAGTACGTC.

The gene calls are TRBV10-2 and TRBJ1-2; TRBD1 is a possible D gene (5 bases). The CDR3 length is 13 residues. The V and J ends lost 11 bases and 6 bases respectively, with 19 bases between them. Germline V gives CDR1 WSHSY, CDR2 SAAADI. The CDR3 reads CAAGGKGQDGYTF. The CDR3 nucleotides read TGCGCCGCGGGAGGCAAGGGGCAAGATGGCTACACCTTC.

This chain uses TRBV7-9 with TRBJ2-7, with 9 bases identical to TRBD1. After removal of 1 base from V and 6 bases from J, the junction contained 7 bases not matched to a gene. Germline CDR1 is SEHNR and CDR2 is FQNEAQ (reference sequence). The CDR3 totals 15 residues. The CDR3 protein is CASSLGSEGQGEQYF. The DNA for the CDR3 is TGTGCCAGCAGCTTAGGTTCGGAGGGACAGGGCGAGCAGTACTTC.

The chain joins TRBV7-2 to TRBJ2-6; 9 bases fit TRBD1. Germline V gene data show CDR1 as SGHTA and CDR2 as FQGNSA. The CDR3 covers 17 residues. V gave up 0 bases and J gave up 4 bases; unmatched junction bases: 4. In nucleotides, the CDR3 is TGTGCCAGCAGCTTAGCCCGGACAGGGGTCGGGGCCAACGTCCTGACTTTC. Translated: CASSLARTGVGANVLTF.

Only a few counts were recorded for this clonotype. The chain uses TRBV27 and TRBJ2-7; D may match TRBD1 or TRBD2 (5 bases each). This CDR3 comprises 13 residues. The V end lost 1 base, the J end lost 5 bases, and 9 bases lay between the germline ends. The V gene's germline CDR1 is MNHEY and CDR2 SMNVEV (reference sequence). CDR3 region: CASSLYRDHEQYF. The CDR3 region has the DNA TGTGCCAGCAGTTTATACCGGGACCACGAGCAGTACTTC.